One sample yielded the 22 T cell receptor beta chains listed below, sequenced in a study of blood T cell repertoires in COVID-19. The protocol was immunoSEQ multiplex PCR, while the TCRdb copy is restricted to in-frame clones and leaves out a portion. Seen here are 100,000 to 150,000 clones, roughly 91% observed once, and the top ten hold less than 4.5%. Sequences were obtained from peripheral blood. The receptors originated from a man in his 60s with COVID-19, enrolled during active disease.

The genes are TRBV28 and TRBJ2-7; TRBD1 aligns across 7 bases. This CDR3 contains 13 residues. V shed 8 bases, J shed 4 bases, and the junction held 8 bases outside the gene matches. The germline CDR1 and CDR2 sequences are MDHEN and SYDVKM. This chain's CDR3 is CASREGGGYEQYF. The CDR3 nucleotides are TGTGCCAGCCGAGAAGGGGGCGGGTACGAGCAGTACTTC.

The chain has TRBV28 and TRBJ1-1, with D unresolved. The CDR3 runs to 12 residues. Trimming cost V 6 bases and J 3 bases, with 8 bases left between them. Germline CDR1 is MDHEN and CDR2 is SYDVKM. Here the CDR3 reads CASRADYTEAFF. The CDR3 DNA reads as TGTGCCAGCAGGGCGGACTACACTGAAGCTTTCTTT.

The chain carries TRBV5-1 and TRBJ2-1; weak D call: TRBD2 (6 bases). Between the trimmed V and J ends, which lost 6 bases and 8 bases, there was a span of 18 bases. The CDR3 sequence is 14 residues long. Germline loops: CDR1 SGHRS, CDR2 YFSETQ. The CDR3 DNA follows: TGCGCCAGCAACCCAGGAGGGCGCGGAGATGAGCAGTTCTTC. As protein: CASNPGGRGDEQFF.

This chain joins TRBV7-6 and TRBJ1-6; D gene ambiguous. The length of the CDR3 is 15 residues. CDR1 SGHVS and CDR2 FNYEAQ come from the germline V gene. Trimming stripped 1 base from V and 0 bases from J, with 4 bases between. CDR3 sequence reads: CASSLVVSYNSPLHF. CDR3 DNA sequence: TGTGCCAGCAGCTTAGTCGTCTCCTATAATTCACCCCTCCACTTT.

The chain is built from TRBV4-3 and TRBJ2-6, with a weak D call TRBD2 (5 bases). Germline V gives CDR1 LGHNA, CDR2 YSLEER. The CDR3 loop spans 14 amino acids. Trimming took 4 bases from V and 1 from J, leaving 5 bases between them. This CDR3 is CASSLASGANVLTF. CDR3 nucleotide sequence: TGCGCCAGCAGCCTAGCGTCTGGGGCCAACGTCCTGACTTTC.

The genes are TRBV5-1 and TRBJ2-3; perhaps TRBD1 as D (6 bases). Germline assignment: CDR1 SGHRS and CDR2 YFSETQ. The CDR3 is made up of 16 amino acids. V gave up 5 bases and J gave up 0 bases, with 16 bases separating them. In DNA form, the CDR3 reads TGCGCCAGCAGTGTAAACCGGGACACTAGCACAGATACGCAGTATTTT. It encodes CASSVNRDTSTDTQYF. Based on the CDR3 plus reference TRBV5-1 and TRBJ2-3, the full variable domain is KAGVTQTPRYLIKTRGQQVTLSCSPISGHRSVSWYQQTPGQGLQFLFEYFSETQRNKGNFPGRFSGRQFSNSRSEMNVSTLELGDSALYLCASSVNRDTSTDTQYFGPGTRLTVL.

This chain links TRBV5-6 with TRBJ1-3; a weak D match, TRBD1 (6 bases). Germline V lookup: CDR1 SGHDT, CDR2 YYEEEE. This CDR3 region has 15 residues. The germline V and J ends were trimmed by 0 bases and 2 bases, with 9 bases remaining between them. CDR3 bases: TGTGCCAGCAGCTTGGAAGGGGGAACTGGAAACACCATATATTTT. Translating gives CASSLEGGTGNTIYF. The full variable domain, its missing parts supplied by reference TRBV5-6 and TRBJ1-3, is DAGVTQSPTHLIKTRGQQVTLRCSPKSGHDTVSWYQQALGQGPQFIFQYYEEEERQRGNFPDRFSGHQFPNYSSELNVNALLLGDSALYLCASSLEGGTGNTIYFGEGSWLTVV.

This chain uses TRBV11-2 with TRBJ1-1; the D gene is possibly TRBD1 (6 bases). V lost 1 base, J lost 10 bases, and 16 bases lay in between. CDR3 size: 14 residues. Germline CDR1 reads SGHAT; CDR2 reads FQNNGV. This CDR3 is CASSLGIQGRGAFF. In DNA, the CDR3 is TGTGCCAGCAGCTTAGGAATTCAGGGGAGGGGAGCTTTCTTT.

CDR3 nucleotides: TGTGCCAGCAGCCAAGAAAACGGTCTAGCGGATTACAATGAGCAGTTCTTC. Protein: CASSQENGLADYNEQFF. The chain uses TRBV4-2 and TRBJ2-1, with 7 positions matching TRBD2. The CDR3 loop spans 17 amino acids. The V gene end was trimmed by 0 bases and the J gene end by 4 bases; junction bases not matched to a gene: 9. Germline V gives CDR1 LGHNA, CDR2 YNFKEQ.

This sequence joins TRBV4-3 and TRBJ1-5, with D unresolved. This CDR3 spans 14 amino acids. Germline CDR1 is LGHNA and CDR2 is YSLEER. Trimming cost V 0 bases and J 6 bases, with 9 bases left between them. CDR3 in DNA: TGCGCCAGCAGCCAAGATCAGCGGGGTCAGCCCCAGCATTTT. This encodes CASSQDQRGQPQHF.

For the CDR3, the DNA is TGTGCCAGCAGCCTCTCCCCGGGTATCCATGGCTACACCTTC. It is translated as CASSLSPGIHGYTF. The chain combines TRBV7-3 with TRBJ1-2; D uncertain. Looked up from germline, CDR1 is SGHTA and CDR2 is FQGTGA. CDR3 length: 14 residues. Trimming took 5 bases from V and 6 from J, leaving 16 bases between them.

The chain is built from TRBV19 and TRBJ1-2; TRBD1 is a possible D gene (6 bases). The V gene lost 4 bases and the J gene lost 0 bases, with 12 bases spanning the gap. The V gene's germline CDR1 is LNHDA and CDR2 SQIVND (reference sequence). This CDR3 has 15 amino acids. The CDR3: CASSTRQAANYGYTF. The CDR3 nucleotides read TGTGCCAGTAGTACCCGACAGGCAGCTAACTATGGCTACACCTTC.

The chain couples TRBV19 to TRBJ2-3; 8 bases match TRBD1. Germline lookup yields CDR1 LNHDA and CDR2 SQIVND (reference sequence). Trimming took 5 bases from V and 1 from J; bases not matched to a gene: 8. The CDR3 sequence is 16 residues long. The CDR3 protein is CASSFRDRHRTDTQYF. CDR3 in DNA: TGTGCCAGTAGTTTCCGGGACAGGCATCGCACAGATACGCAGTATTTT.

This CDR3 reads CASSQGRGDYGYTF. DNA for the CDR3: TGCGCCAGCAGCCAGGGCAGGGGTGACTATGGCTACACCTTC. The J gene is TRBJ1-2, the V gene TRBV4-3; weak D call: TRBD1 (6 bases). Deletions cut 3 bases from V and 3 bases from J, with 11 bases between. The CDR3 runs 14 residues. CDR1 is LGHNA and CDR2 is YSLEER in the germline V gene.

This clone came up a few times. A read error may produce the germline difference seen at one junction end. This chain uses TRBV7-9 with TRBJ1-5, with a possible D match to TRBD1 (6 bases). From germline, CDR1 is SEHNR and CDR2 FQNEAQ (reference sequence). This CDR3 is 14 amino acids long. The chain's CDR3 is CASSLDTGLQPQHF. CDR3 DNA: TGTGCCAGCAGTTTAGATACAGGGTTGCAGCCCCAGCATTTT.

The chain uses TRBV7-9 and TRBJ1-3; the D is unclear. Germline CDR1 is SEHNR and CDR2 is FQNEAQ (reference sequence). Trimming pared 0 bases from V and 0 bases from J, leaving 9 bases between. The CDR3 has 16 amino acids. The CDR3 DNA sequence: TGTGCCAGCAGCTTAGCCGCTCTATACTCTGGAAACACCATATATTTT. Translation gives CASSLAALYSGNTIYF.

The rearrangement joins TRBV11-2 to TRBJ2-7, with 12 positions matching TRBD2. CDR3 length equals 15 residues. Per the germline V gene, CDR1 is SGHAT and CDR2 is FQNNGV. V lost 4 bases to trimming and J lost 2 bases; unmatched junction nucleotides: 3. The CDR3 loop reads CASSYTSGGTYEQYF. The CDR3 nucleotides are TGTGCCAGCAGCTACACTAGCGGGGGGACCTACGAGCAGTACTTC.

The chain carries TRBV9 and TRBJ1-1; D is ambiguous. V lost 4 bases and J 1 base, leaving 11 bases between the germline ends. The CDR3 is 14 amino acids. Germline CDR1 is SGDLS and CDR2 is YYNGEE. The CDR3: CASSPHSSNTEAFF. CDR3 bases: TGTGCCAGCAGCCCCCACAGCTCGAACACTGAAGCTTTCTTT. Using reference TRBV9 and TRBJ1-1 for the parts outside the CDR3, the full variable domain is DSGVTQTPKHLITATGQRVTLRCSPRSGDLSVYWYQQSLDQGLQFLIQYYNGEERAKGNILERFSAQQFPDLHSELNLSSLELGDSALYFCASSPHSSNTEAFFGQGTRLTVV.

In its sample, this clone was seen a few times. This rearrangement joins TRBV2 to TRBJ1-2, with 7 bases matching TRBD1. V was pared by 6 bases and J by 0 bases, with 10 bases of the junction left unmatched. This CDR3 spans 16 amino acids. CDR1 is SNHLY, CDR2 FYNNEI, per germline. CDR3 sequence: CASSRNRGKANYGYTF. The CDR3 DNA reads TGTGCCAGCAGCCGAAACAGGGGAAAGGCTAACTATGGCTACACCTTC.

This rearrangement joins TRBV5-4 to TRBJ2-5; 10 bases map to TRBD2. TRBJ2-7 explains the end of the DNA better; the J call may be wrong. This CDR3 spans 15 amino acids. The V gene's germline CDR1 is SGHNT and CDR2 YYREEE (reference sequence). The CDR3 coding sequence is TGTGCCAGCAGCCCCGGACTAGCGGTCTCCTACGAGCAGTACTTC. Encoded protein: CASSPGLAVSYEQYF.

V is TRBV27 and J is TRBJ1-1, with 8 positions matching TRBD1. The CDR3 extends over 15 amino acids. Germline values: CDR1 MNHEY, CDR2 SMNVEV (reference sequence). With 5 bases clipped from V and 1 base from J, the junction kept 6 bases outside the gene matches. The CDR3 nucleotides are TGTGCCAGCAGTACTCGACAGGGGACGAACACTGAAGCTTTCTTT. Its protein product is CASSTRQGTNTEAFF.

The rearrangement joins TRBV13 to TRBJ2-3, with TRBD2 identical over 11 bases. Germline V lookup: CDR1 PRHDT, CDR2 FYEKMQ (reference sequence). Trimming removed 5 bases from V and 3 bases from J; junction bases left unmatched: 7. The CDR3 has 16 residues. This CDR3 reads CASSLIAGGRTDTQYF. DNA of the CDR3: TGTGCCAGCAGCCTAATAGCGGGGGGGAGGACAGATACGCAGTATTTT.